Following are 18 T cell receptor beta chains from one sample sequenced in a study of shared clonotypes between healthy human individuals. This table comes from immunoSEQ multiplex PCR, and its TCRdb copy is limited to in-frame clones, with some not included. The sample consists of some 490,000 clones, roughly 80% of them appearing once. The material sequenced was PBMCs. The receptors come from a woman between 35 and 50 years old in good health. Some clones in this sample may be carry-over from other donors' samples.

Note on this clone: This likely reflects a read error, since a far larger clone is one base away. The chain uses TRBV6-6 and TRBJ1-5; D gene ambiguous. Per germline, CDR1 MNHNY and CDR2 SVGAGI (reference sequence). V was cut by 1 base and J by 7 bases, with 14 bases left in between. The CDR3 runs 15 residues. CDR3 protein: CASSYWGPSTQPQHF. Written as DNA, the CDR3 is TGTGCCAGCAGTTACTGGGGTCCGAGTACCCAGCCCCAGCATTTT.

About this clone: This sequence is one base from a far larger clone and is likely a read error. The chain is built from TRBV7-9 and TRBJ2-6, with D possibly matching TRBD2 (6 bases). Per germline, CDR1 SEHNR and CDR2 FQNEAQ (reference sequence). The CDR3 totals 19 residues. CDR3 sequence reads: CASSPGAGLRNSGDNVLTF. In DNA form, the CDR3 reads TGTGCCAGCAGCCCTGGGGCAGGACTAAGGAACTCTGGGGACAACGTCCTGACTTTC.

V gene TRBV29-1 combines with J gene TRBJ2-5; TRBD1 is a possible D gene (6 bases). The V end lost 7 bases, the J end lost 1 base, and 10 bases lay between the germline ends. Germline CDR1 and CDR2: SQVTM and ANQGSEA. CDR3 length equals 12 residues. The CDR3 sequence: CSAQDSQETQYF. DNA of the CDR3: TGCAGCGCCCAGGACAGCCAAGAGACCCAGTACTTC.

This clone appeared a few times. Given a far larger clone just one base away, this is likely a sequencing read error. This chain connects TRBV25-1 to TRBJ1-4, with D maybe TRBD1 (6 bases). The length of the CDR3 is 14 residues. Germline V gene data show CDR1 as MGHDK and CDR2 as SYGVNS. V was cut by 4 bases and J by 7 bases, with 13 bases left in between. CDR3 DNA sequence: TGTGCCAGCAGTGTGACAGGAATCGGTGAAAAACTGTTTTTT. Protein product: CASSVTGIGEKLFF.

The rearrangement uses TRBV4-2 and TRBJ1-3; D not resolved. The CDR3 contains 15 residues. Trimming removed 1 base from V and 0 bases from J, with 7 bases in between. Germline CDR1 is LGHNA and CDR2 is YNFKEQ. Written as DNA, the CDR3 is TGTGCCAGCAGCCAAGCGGCCTACTCTGGAAACACCATATATTTT. This gives the protein CASSQAAYSGNTIYF.

This clone occurred once. The chain has TRBV10-3 and TRBJ1-1; no reliable D call. This CDR3 region has 13 residues. Trimming left V 8 bases short and J 3 bases short, with 13 bases between. The germline CDR1 and CDR2 sequences are ENHRY and SYGVKD. Here the CDR3 reads CAIRGGWDTEAFF. The CDR3, as DNA: TGTGCCATCCGGGGAGGGTGGGACACTGAAGCTTTCTTT.

This clone occurred a few times. Given a far larger clone just one base away, this is likely a sequencing read error. J is TRBJ2-5 and V is TRBV29-1; D perhaps matches TRBD2 (5 bases). CDR1 and CDR2 from the germline V gene are SQVTM and ANQGSEA. V shed 5 bases and J shed 7 bases, with 17 bases lying between them. CDR3 length: 13 amino acids. The CDR3, as DNA: TGCAGCGTTCCGACCGGGGATGTTGGGACCCAGTACTTC. Its translation: CSVPTGDVGTQYF.

Regarding this clone: A far larger clone is one base from this, pointing to a likely read error. J is TRBJ1-5 and V is TRBV6-5, with D possibly being TRBD1 (6 bases). CDR1 is MNHEY and CDR2 is SVGAGI in the germline V gene. This CDR3 spans 16 amino acids. The CDR3 DNA follows: TGTGCCAGCAGTTACTCGACAGGCTATAGCAATCAGCACCAGCATTTT. It codes for CASSYSTGYSNQHQHF.

This rearrangement joins TRBV5-1 to TRBJ2-4; TRBD2 agrees at 14 bases. Trimming cost V 3 bases and J 3 bases; bases outside gene matches: 8. The CDR3 loop spans 18 amino acids. The germline V gene encodes CDR1 SGHRS and CDR2 YFSETQ. The CDR3 DNA sequence: TGCGCCAGCAGCTCCGAGACTAGCGGGAGGGCAAGCAAAAACATTCAGTACTTC. Amino acid sequence: CASSSETSGRASKNIQYF.

V usage is TRBV27 and J usage is TRBJ1-4; TRBD1 is a possible D gene (5 bases). The ends were cut back, 6 bases at V and 8 bases at J, with 13 bases in the middle. Germline CDR1 reads MNHEY; CDR2 reads SMNVEV (reference sequence). CDR3 size: 13 residues. CDR3 in amino acids: CASSRVRGEKLFF. For the CDR3, the DNA is TGTGCCAGCAGCAGGGTCCGTGGGGAAAAACTGTTTTTT.

The chain couples TRBV11-1 to TRBJ1-2, with D perhaps matching TRBD1 (5 bases). The CDR3 extends over 15 amino acids. The V end was cut by 1 base, the J end by 1 base, with 10 bases between. Per germline, CDR1 SGHAT and CDR2 FQDESV (reference sequence). The DNA for the CDR3 is TGTGCCAGCAGCTTAGACCGACAGATTAACTATGGCTACACCTTC. This sequence encodes CASSLDRQINYGYTF. The variable domain in full, with the rest retrieved from reference TRBV11-1 and TRBJ1-2, is EAEVAQSPRYKITEKSQAVAFWCDPISGHATLYWYRQILGQGPELLVQFQDESVVDDSQLPKDRFSAERLKGVDSTLKIQPAELGDSAMYLCASSLDRQINYGYTFGSGTRLTVV.

V and J are TRBV18 and TRBJ2-3; D could derive from TRBD1 or TRBD2 (5 bases each). Looked up from germline, CDR1 is KGHSH and CDR2 is LQKENI. This CDR3 is built from 15 residues. V dropped 5 bases and J dropped 1 base, with 13 bases sitting between them. CDR3 DNA: TGTGCCAGCTCAGGGGGTGTATCTGGCACAGATACGCAGTATTTT. Protein: CASSGGVSGTDTQYF.

This clone occurred once. The CDR3 coding sequence is TGTGCCAGCAGCTTAGACTTCGGGGCCGCTCATGAGCAGTTCTTC. Translated: CASSLDFGAAHEQFF. This chain links TRBV7-9 with TRBJ2-1, with D tentatively TRBD1 or TRBD2 (5 bases each). The CDR3 totals 15 residues. V was clipped by 1 base and J by 8 bases, with 15 bases between them. Germline lookup yields CDR1 SEHNR and CDR2 FQNEAQ (reference sequence).

The chain employs TRBV9 and TRBJ2-5; D may be TRBD1 or TRBD2 (6 bases each). From germline, CDR1 is SGDLS and CDR2 YYNGEE. The CDR3 has 15 residues. V lost 4 bases to trimming and J lost 2 bases, with 15 bases between them. CDR3 coding DNA: TGTGCCAGCAGCTCCGAGGGGGGAGCTCAAGAGACCCAGTACTTC. It is translated as CASSSEGGAQETQYF.

This chain joins TRBV18 and TRBJ2-2; D is unresolved. V lost 2 bases to trimming and J lost 5 bases, with 0 bases between them. This CDR3 is 11 amino acids long. Germline CDR1 is KGHSH and CDR2 is LQKENI. The CDR3 loop is CASSPTGELFF. CDR3 in DNA: TGTGCCAGCTCACCAACCGGGGAGCTGTTTTTT.

The rearrangement joins TRBV9 to TRBJ1-4; no clear D. This CDR3 is built from 13 residues. The germline CDR1 and CDR2 sequences are SGDLS and YYNGEE. V was pared by 0 bases and J by 6 bases, with 6 bases between. In DNA, the CDR3 is TGTGCCAGCAGCGTAGGGCAGCATGAAAAACTGTTTTTT. Amino acid sequence: CASSVGQHEKLFF.

V is TRBV28 and J is TRBJ2-5; perhaps D is TRBD1 or TRBD2 (5 bases each). The J call is doubtful: the DNA matches TRBJ2-7 better. In germline, CDR1 is MDHEN, CDR2 SYDVKM. The CDR3 consists of 15 residues. Here the CDR3 DNA reads TGTGCCAGCAGTTTGTGGGGCCAGGGAGAAATCGAGCAGTACTTC. This gives the protein CASSLWGQGEIEQYF.

The chain carries TRBV30 and TRBJ1-4; unclear D gene. Looked up from germline, CDR1 is GTSNPN and CDR2 is SVGIG (reference sequence). The length of the CDR3 is 13 residues. Trimming shortened V by 7 bases and J by 0 bases, and 9 bases separated the two germline ends. CDR3 residues: CALVATTNEKLFF. DNA for the CDR3: TGTGCCTTAGTGGCGACAACTAATGAAAAACTGTTTTTT.